This TCR beta chain was obtained from a study of human T cells and chemical hapten exposure (dated by TCRdb to the early 2020s). With regard to the full study: For sensitization, 2% DPC in acetone was applied to an approximately 2 cm by approximately 2 cm area of upper inner arm skin. Libraries were combined into a pool for sequencing, and differences in TCR yield between samples came mainly from small differences in library volumes within the pool. Patch testing was performed on the upper back with Finn chambers containing 0.01% DPC, and the patch tests were scored after 6 days according to International Contact Dermatitis Research Group standards. Blood was sampled from patients pre-sensitization (week 0) and at 2, 6 and about 24 weeks after DPC sensitization. Peripheral blood TCR repertoire changes were tracked in vivo in alopecia patients during primary and secondary sensitization to the hapten diphenylcyclopropenone (DPC). Weekly therapeutic DPC doses were additionally applied to the scalp of patients throughout the roughly 23-week study period. The mostly female patient cohort included alopecia areata with under or over 50% scalp involvement, alopecia totalis and alopecia universalis. Approximately 30 alopecia patients provided blood for TCR sequencing at one to four time points (pre-sensitization, 2, 6 and 24 weeks).

Library generation was performed with RACE. The sequencing machine was a NextSeq 500. During library preparation, unique molecular identifiers were attached to individual cDNA molecules so that TCRs could be counted in a quantitative, reproducible way. Both TCR alpha and TCR beta chains were sequenced from each blood RNA sample. The authors processed their data as follows. Samples had a median of roughly 99,000 TCRs, with a range from roughly 23,224 to 700,000. V, J and CDR3 annotation of the TCR reads was performed with the Decombinator software suite. To make PS versus PT1 abundance plots, every sample was subsampled to the same number of TCRs (28,000). Expanded TCRs were defined as absent before sensitization and observed at least eight times at the 2-week time point. TCRdb reprocessed the public reads (quality trimming at Q25 with fastp, clone calling with MiXCR) and kept in-frame beta chains. Records with the same CDR3 protein are collapsed into one entry carrying the most frequent genes and DNA. The V and J calls, along with clone size, are taken from TCRdb and not from the paper's own processing. Counted in this sample were 150,000 to 200,000 distinct CDR3 sequences; about a quarter of them appeared once. Clones ranked in the top ten supply roughly 2.2% of the sample.

This specimen's time point label, interpreted: patch test 3, about 24 weeks after DPC sensitization. The intended sense of this specimen's treatment or condition label: therapeutic diphenylcyclopropenone sensitization with weekly scalp DPC. At every patch-test visit, the blood draw took place before the patch test was put on. Patients were eligible if aged 18 to 70, diagnosed with alopecia and judged suitable for DPC therapy, and pregnant patients were excluded. Total RNA was isolated from unfractionated whole blood collected in Tempus Blood RNA tubes. With regard to this clonotype: Its recognized antigen is unknown. Per-base qualities were not stored, and no clone one base away is much larger.

Findings and caveats that apply to the study as a whole: No change with DPC sensitization was found in the number of TCRs above 1 in 1000 frequency, and no evidence of global repertoire structure alterations was found. Patch test score was positively correlated with the number of PT1 expanded TCRs, with significance at thresholds 8, 16 and 32 but not at 4. After repeated subsampling, changes were observed in the strength of the expansion versus patch-test correlation and in the threshold at which the correlation became significant. Because all patients had alopecia, a presumed autoimmune disease, the immune response of the patients might differ from that of healthy individuals. Expanded TCRs formed significantly more large CDR3 similarity clusters than pre-sensitization or healthy control sets, consistent with antigen-driven responses.

Per the germline V gene (reference sequence), DFQATT is the CDR1 and SNEGSKA is the CDR2. Here V drops 3 bases and J drops 6 bases, and the junction holds 10 bases not matched to any gene. Measured from the cysteine to the phenylalanine, the CDR3 is 14 residues long. Only the CDR3 DNA stays, 42 bases, in frame from base 1. This sequence originates from a woman under 30 with alopecia areata. Some clones in this sample may be carry-over from other donors' samples. The V and J segments used are TRBV20-1 and TRBJ2-7, with TRBD1 identical over 8 junction bases. Source: whole blood, taken in connection with sensitization to the hapten diphenylcyclopropenone (DPC). The CDR3 region: CSARDRDRTTEQYF. Read as DNA, the sequence is TGCAGTGCTAGGGACCGGGACAGGACAACCGAGCAGTACTTC.